This TCR beta chain was sequenced during a study of identical twins. cDNA molecules carried unique molecular identifiers, and template switching added a universal primer site. TCRdb redid the calling of the 5' RACE reads with MiXCR, one entry per CDR3 protein. This sample has roughly 500,000 distinct CDR3 sequences, with roughly a fifth found just once. The CDR3 length is 11 residues. Trimming removed 2 bases at V and 8 bases at J, with 6 bases between. Per germline, CDR1 WSHSY and CDR2 SAAADI. This sample was also put to use in a study of T cells expressing NK-cell markers. That report adds: Seven sequenced donors out of eight were HCMV-seropositive, one seronegative. Among CD8+ T cells from 5 to 7 donors, dominant NKG2C+ clonotypes accounted for about 1.0-7.0%. Among four donors, these clonotypes also ranked first in the CD3+CD56-NKG2C+ fraction.

The TCR comes from a woman younger than 30 in good health. The sample taken for sequencing was CD4+ T cells sorted from blood. The rearrangement uses TRBV10-2 and TRBJ1-2; D unclear. The CDR3 loop reads CASSEGFGYTF. The CDR3 DNA reads TGCGCCAGCAGTGAGGGCTTCGGCTACACCTTC.